This T cell receptor beta chain is drawn from a study of CD8 T cells in Susac syndrome. RNA amounts of roughly 0.45 to 1 ug underwent reverse transcription with random hexamers. Across 54 Vbeta and 13 Jbeta, TCR beta CDR3 was amplified with immunoSEQ multiplex PCR. One entry per CDR3 protein results from TCRdb running MiXCR on the immunoSEQ multiplex PCR reads. The top ten hold 0.08% to 0.095% of the sample, which has about 210,000 distinct CDR3 sequences, 95% seen once. CDR1 is DFQATT, CDR2 SNEGSKA, per germline (reference sequence). V lost 0 bases to trimming and J lost 1 base, with 12 bases between them. This CDR3 has 15 amino acids. High-throughput TCR beta sequencing covered peripheral CD8+ and CD4+ T cells. TEMRA cells were enriched by FACS, and CD4+ and CD8+ T cells were negatively isolated.

This receptor was obtained from a human donor with multiple sclerosis. J is TRBJ1-1 and V is TRBV20-1; possible D gene TRBD1, 5 bases. The sequencing sample was made of CD4+ T cells from PBMCs. The CDR3 bases are TGCAGTGCTAGAGATATGAACACAGGGAACACTGAAGCTTTCTTT. It translates to CSARDMNTGNTEAFF.